This T cell receptor beta chain derives from a study of shared clonotypes between healthy human individuals. Study results and caveats: Non-shared clonotypes had lower generation probabilities than those shared by all four donors.

Of note for this clone: Its target is not known.

Every immunoSEQ plate was one replicate of a subset's evenly spread DNA. Authors' methods: For the immunoSEQ data, sequences were junction-only without quality scores, so filtering differed. Libraries were prepared by immunoSEQ multiplex PCR; TCRdb keeps only in-frame clonotypes and omits some of them. The DNA gave D and trimming, while V, J and clone size come from that table. The profile shows around 2.5 million clones, over 85% of them singletons. Germline V gene lookup returns CDR1 LGHNA and CDR2 YSLEER. The CDR3 is 13 residues long. The V gene lost 4 bases and the J gene lost 7 bases, with 13 bases spanning the gap.

This sequence was found in a man aged 18 to 29 in good health. Some clones in this sample may be carry-over from other donors' samples. Sequencing was done on a sample of naive CD4+ T cells from PBMCs. Subset: CD45RA+ positively selected. The V gene is TRBV4-3, the J gene TRBJ1-1; weak D call: TRBD1 (6 bases). In DNA form, the CDR3 reads TGCGCCAGCAGCCTGTCCAGGGGTCTTGAAGCTTTCTTT. This gives the protein CASSLSRGLEAFF.